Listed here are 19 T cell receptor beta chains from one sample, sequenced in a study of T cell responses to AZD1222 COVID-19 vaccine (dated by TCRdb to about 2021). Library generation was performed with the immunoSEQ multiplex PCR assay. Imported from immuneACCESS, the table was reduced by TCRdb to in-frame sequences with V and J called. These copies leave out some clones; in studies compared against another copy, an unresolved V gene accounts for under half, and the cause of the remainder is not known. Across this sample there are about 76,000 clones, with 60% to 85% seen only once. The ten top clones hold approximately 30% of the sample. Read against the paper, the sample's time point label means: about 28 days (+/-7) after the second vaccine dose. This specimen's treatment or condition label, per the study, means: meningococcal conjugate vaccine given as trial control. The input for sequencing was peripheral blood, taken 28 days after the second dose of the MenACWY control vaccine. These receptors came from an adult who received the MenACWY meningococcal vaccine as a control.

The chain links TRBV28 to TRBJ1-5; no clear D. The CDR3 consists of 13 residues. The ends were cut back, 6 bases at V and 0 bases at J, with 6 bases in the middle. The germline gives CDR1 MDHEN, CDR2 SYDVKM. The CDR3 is CASRPGSNQPQHF. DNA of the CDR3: TGTGCCAGCAGGCCGGGTAGCAATCAGCCCCAGCATTTT.

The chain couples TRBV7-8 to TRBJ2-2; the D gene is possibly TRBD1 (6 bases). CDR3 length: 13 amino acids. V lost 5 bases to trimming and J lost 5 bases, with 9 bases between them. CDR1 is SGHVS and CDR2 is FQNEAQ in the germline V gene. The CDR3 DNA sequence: TGTGCCAGCAGCCCCAGGGGTACCGGGGAGCTGTTTTTT. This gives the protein CASSPRGTGELFF.

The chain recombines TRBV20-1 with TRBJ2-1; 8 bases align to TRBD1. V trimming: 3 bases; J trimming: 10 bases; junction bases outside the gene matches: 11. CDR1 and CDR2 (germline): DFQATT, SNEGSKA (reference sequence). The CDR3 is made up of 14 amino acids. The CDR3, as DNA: TGCAGTGCTAGTAACCTCAGGGGGCAGGAGGAGCAGTTCTTC. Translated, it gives CSASNLRGQEEQFF.

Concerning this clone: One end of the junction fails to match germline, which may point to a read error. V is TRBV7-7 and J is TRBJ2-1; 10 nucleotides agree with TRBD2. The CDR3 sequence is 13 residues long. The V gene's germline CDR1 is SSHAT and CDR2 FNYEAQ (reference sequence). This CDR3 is CASSLSGGDEQFF. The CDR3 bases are TGTGCTAGCAGCTTAAGCGGGGGGGATGAGCAGTTCTTC.

CDR3 sequence reads: CAWGGSSYEQYF. CDR3 bases: TGTGCCTGGGGGGGAAGCTCCTACGAGCAGTACTTC. The chain couples TRBV30 to TRBJ2-7, with D perhaps assigned TRBD1 or TRBD2 (5 bases each). Germline V gene lookup returns CDR1 GTSNPN and CDR2 SVGIG (reference sequence). Trimming took 5 bases from V and 0 from J, leaving 8 bases between them. The CDR3 has 12 amino acids. Filled out from reference TRBV30 and TRBJ2-7, the complete variable domain reads SQTIHQWPATLVQPVGSPLSLECTVEGTSNPNLYWYRQAAGRGLQLLFYSVGIGQISSEVPQNLSASRPQDRQFILSSKKLLLSDSGFYLCAWGGSSYEQYFGPGTRLTVT.

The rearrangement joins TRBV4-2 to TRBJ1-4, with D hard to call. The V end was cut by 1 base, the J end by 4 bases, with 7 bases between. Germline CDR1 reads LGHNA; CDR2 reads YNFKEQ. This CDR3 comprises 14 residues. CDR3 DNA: TGTGCCAGCAGCCAAGTTCGGGATAATGAAAAACTGTTTTTT. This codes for CASSQVRDNEKLFF.

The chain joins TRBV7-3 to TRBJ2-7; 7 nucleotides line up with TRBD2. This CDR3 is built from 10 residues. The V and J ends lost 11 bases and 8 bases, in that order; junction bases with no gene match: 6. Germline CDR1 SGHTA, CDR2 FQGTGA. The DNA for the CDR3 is TGTGCCGGCGGGGGAAGGAAGCAGTACTTC. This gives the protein CAGGGRKQYF.

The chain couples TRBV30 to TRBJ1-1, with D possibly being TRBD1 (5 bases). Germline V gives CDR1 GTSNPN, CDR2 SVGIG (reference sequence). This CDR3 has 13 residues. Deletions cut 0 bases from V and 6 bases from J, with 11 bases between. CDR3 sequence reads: CAWSVGHGAEAFF. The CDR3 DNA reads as TGTGCCTGGAGTGTCGGACATGGCGCTGAAGCTTTCTTT.

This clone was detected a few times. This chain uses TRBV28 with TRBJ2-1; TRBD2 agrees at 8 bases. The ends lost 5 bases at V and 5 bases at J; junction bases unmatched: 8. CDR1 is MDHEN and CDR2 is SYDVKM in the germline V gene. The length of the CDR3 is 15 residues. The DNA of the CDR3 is TGTGCCAGCAGTCCAGAGCGGGAGCACAACAATGAGCAGTTCTTC. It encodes CASSPEREHNNEQFF.

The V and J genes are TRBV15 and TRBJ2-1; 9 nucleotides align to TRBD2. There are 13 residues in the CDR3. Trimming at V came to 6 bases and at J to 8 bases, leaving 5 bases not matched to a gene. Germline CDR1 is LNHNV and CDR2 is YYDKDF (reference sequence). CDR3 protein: CATRTAGGDEQFF. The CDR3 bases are TGTGCCACCAGGACCGCGGGGGGGGATGAGCAGTTCTTC.

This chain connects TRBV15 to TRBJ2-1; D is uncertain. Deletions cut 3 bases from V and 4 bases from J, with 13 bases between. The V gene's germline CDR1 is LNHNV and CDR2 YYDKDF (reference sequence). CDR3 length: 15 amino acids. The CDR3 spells CATSSPWAQYNEQFF. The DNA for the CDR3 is TGTGCCACCAGCAGTCCCTGGGCCCAATACAATGAGCAGTTCTTC.

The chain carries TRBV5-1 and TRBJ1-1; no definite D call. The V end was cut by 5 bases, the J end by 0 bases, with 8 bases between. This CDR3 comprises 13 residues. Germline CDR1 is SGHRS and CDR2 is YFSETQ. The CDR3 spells CASSSRMNTEAFF. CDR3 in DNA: TGCGCCAGCAGTTCCCGCATGAACACTGAAGCTTTCTTT.

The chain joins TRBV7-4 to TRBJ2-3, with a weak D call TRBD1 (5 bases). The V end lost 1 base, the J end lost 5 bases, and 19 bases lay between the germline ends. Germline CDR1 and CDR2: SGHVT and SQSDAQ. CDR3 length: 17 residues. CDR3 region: CASSLGALAPRGDTQYF. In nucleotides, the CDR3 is TGTGCCAGCAGCTTAGGAGCGCTTGCGCCAAGGGGAGATACGCAGTATTTT.

CDR3 DNA: TGTGCCAGCAGCACACGCCCGAGGGAACCCTCTGGCTACACCTTC. Translated, it gives CASSTRPREPSGYTF. The chain joins TRBV5-5 to TRBJ1-2, with D hard to call. The CDR3 is 15 amino acids. V lost 4 bases to trimming and J lost 7 bases, with 20 bases between them. Germline lookup yields CDR1 SGHKS and CDR2 YYEKEE (reference sequence).

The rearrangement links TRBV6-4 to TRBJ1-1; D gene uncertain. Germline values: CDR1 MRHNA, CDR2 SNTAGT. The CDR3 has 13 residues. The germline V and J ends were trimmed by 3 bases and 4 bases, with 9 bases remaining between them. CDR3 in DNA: TGTGCCAGCAGTGAGAGGGAGGGCACTGAAGCTTTCTTT. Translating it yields CASSEREGTEAFF.

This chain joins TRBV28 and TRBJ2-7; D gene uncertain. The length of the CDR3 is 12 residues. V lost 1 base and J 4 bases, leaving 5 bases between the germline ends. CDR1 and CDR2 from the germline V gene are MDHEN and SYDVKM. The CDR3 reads CASSLLAYEQYF. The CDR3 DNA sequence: TGTGCCAGCAGTTTATTGGCTTACGAGCAGTACTTC.

CDR3 DNA: TGTGCCAGCAGGGGGAACTCCTACGAGCAGTACTTC. It specifies CASRGNSYEQYF. The chain couples TRBV3-1 (or the pseudogene TRBV3-2) to TRBJ2-7; no clear D. This CDR3 region has 12 residues. Germline V gene lookup returns CDR1 LGHDT and CDR2 YNNKEL (reference sequence). V lost 6 bases, J lost 0 bases, and 6 bases lay in between.

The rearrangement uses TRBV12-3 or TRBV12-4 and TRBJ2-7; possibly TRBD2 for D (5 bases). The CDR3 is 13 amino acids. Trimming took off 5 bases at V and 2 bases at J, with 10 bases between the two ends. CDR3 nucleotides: TGTGCCAGCAGTCCCGGGAATACCTACGAGCAGTACTTC. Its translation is CASSPGNTYEQYF.

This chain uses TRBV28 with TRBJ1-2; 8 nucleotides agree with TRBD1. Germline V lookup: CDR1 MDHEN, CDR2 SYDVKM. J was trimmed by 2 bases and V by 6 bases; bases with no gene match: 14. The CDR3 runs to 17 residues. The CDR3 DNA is TGTGCCAGCAGGGAGAGCCGATTAGGACAGGGCAACTATGGCTACACCTTC. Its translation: CASRESRLGQGNYGYTF.